This T cell receptor beta chain comes out of a study of molecular identifiers for immune sequencing clone quantification. In TCRdb, the PCR reads were re-called with MiXCR into one record per CDR3 protein. The table has approximately 500,000 distinct CDR3 sequences, 25% seen once. Using a CD8+CD4-CCR7+CD45RA+ phenotype, naive CD8 T cells were sorted. Comment on this clonotype: Its antigen is not identified.

Study-level findings and limits: The study reportedly detected spiked Jurkat TCR RNA from one cell among around 970,000 naive cells.

In germline, CDR1 is SGHAT, CDR2 FQNNGV. This CDR3 comprises 14 residues. V was pared by 3 bases and J by 2 bases, with 11 bases between. Sequenced sample: naive CD8+ T cells from blood, with Jurkat cell RNA spiked in. Subset given: FACS-sorted CD8+CD4-CCR7+CD45RA+ naive T cells. This receptor was taken from a human donor in good health. Some libraries in this study had Jurkat cell RNA spiked in. The rearrangement links TRBV11-2 to TRBJ2-7; D ambiguous. DNA of the CDR3: TGTGCCAGCAGCTTGTTAACGGGCACCTACGAGCAGTACTTC. This sequence encodes CASSLLTGTYEQYF. Using reference TRBV11-2 and TRBJ2-7 for the parts outside the CDR3, the full variable domain is EAGVAQSPRYKIIEKRQSVAFWCNPISGHATLYWYQQILGQGPKLLIQFQNNGVVDDSQLPKDRFSAERLKGVDSTLKIQPAKLEDSAVYLCASSLLTGTYEQYFGPGTRLTVT.